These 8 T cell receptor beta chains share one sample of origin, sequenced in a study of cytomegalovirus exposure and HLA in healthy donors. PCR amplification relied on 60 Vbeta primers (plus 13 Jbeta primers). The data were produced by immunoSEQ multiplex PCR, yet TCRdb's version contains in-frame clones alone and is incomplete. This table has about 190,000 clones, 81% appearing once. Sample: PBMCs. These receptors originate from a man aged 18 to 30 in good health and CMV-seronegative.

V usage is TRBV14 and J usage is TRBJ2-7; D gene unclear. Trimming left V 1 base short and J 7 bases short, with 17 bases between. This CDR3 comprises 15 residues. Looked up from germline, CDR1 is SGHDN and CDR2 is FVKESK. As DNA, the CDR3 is TGTGCCAGCAGCCAAGTCTATGACACCCTCGGAGAGCAGTACTTC. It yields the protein CASSQVYDTLGEQYF. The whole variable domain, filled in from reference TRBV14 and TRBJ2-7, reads EAGVTQFPSHSVIEKGQTVTLRCDPISGHDNLYWYRRVMGKEIKFLLHFVKESKQDESGMPNNRFLAERTGGTYSTLKVQPAELEDSGVYFCASSQVYDTLGEQYFGPGTRLTVT.

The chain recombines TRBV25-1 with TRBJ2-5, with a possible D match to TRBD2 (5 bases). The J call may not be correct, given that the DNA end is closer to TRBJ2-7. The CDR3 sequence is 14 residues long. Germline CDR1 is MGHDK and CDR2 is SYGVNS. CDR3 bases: TGTGCCAGCAGTGAATATGGGAGCATCTACGAGCAGTACTTC. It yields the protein CASSEYGSIYEQYF.

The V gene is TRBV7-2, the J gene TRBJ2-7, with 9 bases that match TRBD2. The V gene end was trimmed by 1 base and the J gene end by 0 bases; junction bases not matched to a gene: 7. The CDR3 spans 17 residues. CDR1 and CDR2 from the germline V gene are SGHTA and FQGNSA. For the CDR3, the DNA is TGTGCCAGCAGCTTAGTGGGTAGCGGGGGAAGCTCCTACGAGCAGTACTTC. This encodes CASSLVGSGGSSYEQYF.

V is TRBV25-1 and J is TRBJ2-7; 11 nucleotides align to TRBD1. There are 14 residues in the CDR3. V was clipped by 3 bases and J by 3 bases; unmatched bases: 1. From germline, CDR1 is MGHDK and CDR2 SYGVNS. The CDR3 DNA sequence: TGTGCCAGCAGTGAGGGACAGGGGGTCTACGAGCAGTACTTC. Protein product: CASSEGQGVYEQYF.

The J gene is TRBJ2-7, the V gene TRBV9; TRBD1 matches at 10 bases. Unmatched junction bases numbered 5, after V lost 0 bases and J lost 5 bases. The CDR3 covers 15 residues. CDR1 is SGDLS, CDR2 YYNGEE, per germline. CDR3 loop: CASSVVGTGDDEQYF. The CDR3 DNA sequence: TGTGCCAGCAGCGTAGTCGGGACAGGGGATGACGAGCAGTACTTC.

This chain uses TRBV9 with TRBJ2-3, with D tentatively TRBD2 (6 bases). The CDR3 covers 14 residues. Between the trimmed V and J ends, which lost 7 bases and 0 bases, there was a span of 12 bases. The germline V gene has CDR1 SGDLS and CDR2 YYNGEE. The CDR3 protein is CASGGRLSTDTQYF. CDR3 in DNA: TGTGCCAGCGGAGGGCGACTGAGCACAGATACGCAGTATTTT.

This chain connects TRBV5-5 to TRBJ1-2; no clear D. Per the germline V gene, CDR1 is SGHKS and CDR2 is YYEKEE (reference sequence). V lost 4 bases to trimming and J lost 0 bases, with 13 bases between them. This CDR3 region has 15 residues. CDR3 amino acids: CASSLLDLSNYGYTF. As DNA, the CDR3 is TGTGCCAGCAGCCTCTTAGATTTATCTAACTATGGCTACACCTTC.

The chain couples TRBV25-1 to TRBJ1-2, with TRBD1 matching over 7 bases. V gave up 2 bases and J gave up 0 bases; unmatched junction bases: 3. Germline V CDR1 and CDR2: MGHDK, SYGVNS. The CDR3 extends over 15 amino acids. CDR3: CASSEPGQTNYGYTF. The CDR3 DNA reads TGTGCCAGCAGTGAACCGGGACAGACTAACTATGGCTACACCTTC.